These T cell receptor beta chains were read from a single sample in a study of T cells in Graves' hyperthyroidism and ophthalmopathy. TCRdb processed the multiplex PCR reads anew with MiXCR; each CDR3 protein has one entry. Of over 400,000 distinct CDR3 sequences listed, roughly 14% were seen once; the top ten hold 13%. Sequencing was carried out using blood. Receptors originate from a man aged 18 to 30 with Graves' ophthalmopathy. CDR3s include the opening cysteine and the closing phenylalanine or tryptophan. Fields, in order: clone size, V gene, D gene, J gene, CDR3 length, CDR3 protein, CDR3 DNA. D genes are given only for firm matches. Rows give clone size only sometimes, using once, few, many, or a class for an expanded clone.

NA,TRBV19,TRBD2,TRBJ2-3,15,CATKTSGGSTDTQYF,TGTGCCACCAAGACTAGCGGGGGGAGCACAGATACGCAGTATTTT
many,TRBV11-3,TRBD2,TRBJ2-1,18,CASSSPVPAGGQYNEQFF,TGTGCCAGCAGCTCCCCCGTCCCAGCGGGGGGGCAATACAATGAGCAGTTCTTC
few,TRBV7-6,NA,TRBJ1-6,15,CASSLTGMSNSPLHF,TGTGCCAGCAGCTTAACAGGAATGTCTAATTCACCCCTCCACTTT
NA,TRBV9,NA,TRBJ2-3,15,CASSVGGTHTDTQYF,TGTGCCAGCAGCGTAGGGGGGACTCACACAGATACGCAGTATTTT
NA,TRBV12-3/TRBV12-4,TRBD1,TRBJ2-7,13,CASSDRGLNEQYF,TGTGCCAGCAGCGACAGGGGGCTCAACGAGCAGTACTTC
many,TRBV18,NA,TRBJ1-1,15,CASSPGAGTNTEAFF,TGTGCCAGCTCACCCGGGGCAGGAACGAACACTGAAGCTTTCTTT
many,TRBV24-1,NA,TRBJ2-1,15,CATSETRAPLDEQFF,TGTGCCACCAGTGAGACCCGGGCGCCACTGGATGAGCAGTTCTTC
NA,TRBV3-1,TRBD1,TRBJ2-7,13,CASSYLTRDRQYF,TGTGCCAGCAGCTACCTAACTCGGGACAGGCAGTACTTC
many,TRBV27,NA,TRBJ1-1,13,CASGDGGNTEAFF,TGTGCCAGCGGAGATGGGGGCAACACTGAAGCTTTCTTT
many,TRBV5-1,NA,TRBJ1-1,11,CASSLGAEAFF,TGTGCCAGCAGCTTAGGCGCTGAAGCTTTCTTT
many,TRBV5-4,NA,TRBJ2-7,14,CASSYIPGSYEQYF,TGTGCCAGCAGCTATATTCCCGGCTCCTACGAGCAGTACTTC
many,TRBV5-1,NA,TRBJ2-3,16,CASSLGTAVSTDTQYF,TGCGCCAGCAGCCTAGGGACTGCCGTTAGCACAGATACGCAGTATTTT
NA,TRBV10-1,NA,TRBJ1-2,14,CASSESPGAYGYTF,TGCGCCAGCAGTGAGTCTCCGGGGGCCTATGGCTACACCTTC
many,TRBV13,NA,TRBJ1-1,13,CASSGRVGTEAFF,TGTGCCAGCAGCGGCAGGGTCGGGACTGAAGCTTTCTTT
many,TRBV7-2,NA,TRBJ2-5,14,CASSSGSGQETQYF,TGTGCCAGCAGCTCCGGGAGTGGGCAAGAGACCCAGTACTTC
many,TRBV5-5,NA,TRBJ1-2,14,CASSFLASHYGYTF,TGTGCCAGCAGCTTCCTGGCAAGCCACTATGGCTACACCTTC
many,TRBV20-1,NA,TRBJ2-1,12,CSAKPALSEQFF,TGCAGTGCCAAACCCGCGTTGAGTGAGCAGTTCTTC
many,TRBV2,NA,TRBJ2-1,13,CAGARSSYNEQFF,TGTGCCGGAGCCAGGAGCTCCTACAATGAGCAGTTCTTC
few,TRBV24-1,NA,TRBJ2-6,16,CATSDLGPSGANVLTF,TGTGCCACCAGTGATTTGGGACCCTCTGGGGCCAACGTCCTGACTTTC
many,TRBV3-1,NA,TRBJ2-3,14,CASSLVSRADTQYF,TGTGCCAGCAGCCTAGTCTCCAGGGCAGATACGCAGTATTTT
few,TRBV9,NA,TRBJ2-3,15,CASSPRQIYTDTQYF,TGTGCCAGCAGCCCCCGACAAATATACACAGATACGCAGTATTTT
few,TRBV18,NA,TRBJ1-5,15,CASSTTGFSNQPQHF,TGTGCCAGCTCAACGACGGGGTTTAGCAATCAGCCCCAGCATTTT
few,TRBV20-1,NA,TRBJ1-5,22,CSAREDPSRPGRFPSSNQPQHF,TGCAGTGCTAGAGAGGACCCCAGCAGGCCAGGCCGATTCCCAAGTAGCAATCAGCCCCAGCATTTT
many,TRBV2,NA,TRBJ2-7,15,CASTPLQLGPHEQYF,TGTGCCAGCACCCCCCTCCAGTTGGGTCCCCACGAGCAGTACTTC
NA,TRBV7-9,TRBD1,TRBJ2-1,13,CACSSGTGSEQFF,TGTGCCTGCAGCTCTGGGACAGGGAGTGAGCAGTTCTTC
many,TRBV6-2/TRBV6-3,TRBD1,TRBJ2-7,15,CASSTTSGQGGEQYF,TGTGCCAGCAGTACTACCTCCGGACAGGGGGGCGAGCAGTACTTC
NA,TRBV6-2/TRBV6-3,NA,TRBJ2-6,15,CASSRPGAGANVLTF,TGTGCCAGCAGTCGCCCAGGGGCTGGGGCCAACGTCCTGACTTTC
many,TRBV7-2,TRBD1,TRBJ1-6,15,CASSRGGTGESPLHF,TGTGCCAGCAGCAGAGGTGGGACAGGGGAGTCACCCCTCCACTTT
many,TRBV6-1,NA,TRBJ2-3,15,CASRRKPNPTDTQYF,TGTGCCAGCAGGCGAAAGCCCAACCCCACAGATACGCAGTATTTT
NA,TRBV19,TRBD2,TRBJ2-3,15,CASSITSGYTDTQYF,TGTGCCAGTAGTATAACTAGCGGGTACACAGATACGCAGTATTTT
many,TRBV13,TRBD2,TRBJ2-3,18,CASSLRGSGGYSTDTQYF,TGTGCCAGCAGCTTACGAGGTAGCGGGGGATATAGCACAGATACGCAGTATTTT
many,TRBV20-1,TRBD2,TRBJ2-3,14,CSAKPGTSRDTQYF,TGCAGTGCTAAGCCCGGGACTAGCCGCGATACGCAGTATTTT
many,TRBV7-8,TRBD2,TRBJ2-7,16,CASSHSRLAGGREQYF,TGTGCCAGCAGCCACTCAAGACTAGCGGGAGGCCGCGAGCAGTACTTC
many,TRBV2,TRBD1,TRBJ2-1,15,CASSWDRGTYNEQFF,TGTGCCAGCAGCTGGGACAGGGGGACCTACAATGAGCAGTTCTTC
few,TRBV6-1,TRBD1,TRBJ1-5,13,CASSSTGFQPQHF,TGTGCCAGCAGTTCGACAGGGTTTCAGCCCCAGCATTTT
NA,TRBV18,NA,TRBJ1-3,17,CASSPTGSRGSGNTIYF,TGTGCCAGCTCACCAACGGGTAGCCGGGGCTCTGGAAACACCATATATTTT
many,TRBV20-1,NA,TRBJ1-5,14,CSASTGGGDQPQHF,TGCAGTGCTAGCACGGGTGGTGGGGATCAGCCCCAGCATTTT
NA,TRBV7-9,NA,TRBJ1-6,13,CASSHSLDSPLRF,TGTGCCAGCAGCCACTCATTGGATTCACCCCTCCGCTTT
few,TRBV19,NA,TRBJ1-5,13,CASGNTGNQPQHF,TGTGCCAGTGGGAATACGGGGAATCAGCCCCAGCATTTT
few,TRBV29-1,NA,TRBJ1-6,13,CSATRGSGSPLHF,TGCAGCGCTACCCGGGGCAGCGGGTCACCCCTCCACTTT
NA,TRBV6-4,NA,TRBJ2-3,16,CASSISGTPLPDTQYF,TGTGCCAGCAGTATTTCCGGGACGCCTTTACCAGATACGCAGTATTTT
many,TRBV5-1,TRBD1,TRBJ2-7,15,CASSLKSGGYNEQYF,TGCGCCAGCAGCTTGAAGTCAGGGGGCTACAACGAGCAGTACTTC
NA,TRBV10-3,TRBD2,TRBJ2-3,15,CAIKIAGGDADTQYF,TGTGCCATCAAAATAGCGGGAGGGGACGCAGATACGCAGTATTTT
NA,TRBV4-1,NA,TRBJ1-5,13,CASSQAGHQPQHF,TGCGCCAGCAGCCAAGCTGGTCACCAGCCCCAGCATTTT
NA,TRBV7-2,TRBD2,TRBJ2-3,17,CATTELPSGGLTDTQYF,TGTGCCACCACAGAACTCCCTAGCGGGGGACTTACAGATACGCAGTATTTT
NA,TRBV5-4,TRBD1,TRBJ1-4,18,CASSSTQGAGGVNEKLFF,TGTGCCAGCAGCTCTACGCAGGGGGCCGGGGGGGTTAATGAAAAACTGTTTTTT
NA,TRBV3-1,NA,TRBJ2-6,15,CASSPGTAGANVLTF,TGTGCCAGCAGCCCCGGGACTGCTGGGGCCAACGTCCTGACTTTC
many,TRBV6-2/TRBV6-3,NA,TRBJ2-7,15,CASSYLGTGSYEQYF,TGTGCCAGCAGTTACCTCGGGACGGGCTCCTACGAGCAGTACTTC
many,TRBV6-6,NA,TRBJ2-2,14,CASSYSVRVMQLFF,TGTGCCAGCAGTTACTCTGTGAGGGTTATGCAGCTGTTTTTT
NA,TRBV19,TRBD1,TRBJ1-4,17,CASSMPRTGGAGEKLFF,TGTGCCAGTAGTATGCCACGGACAGGCGGCGCCGGTGAAAAACTGTTTTTT
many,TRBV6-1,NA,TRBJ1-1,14,CASSFRNMNTEAFF,TGTGCCAGCAGCTTCAGGAACATGAACACTGAAGCTTTCTTT
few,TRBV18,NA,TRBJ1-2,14,CASSLQRESYGYTF,TGTGCCAGCTCACTCCAGAGGGAGAGCTATGGCTACACCTTC
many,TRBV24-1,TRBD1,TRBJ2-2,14,CATGRTGGTGELFF,TGTGCCACGGGCCGGACAGGGGGCACCGGGGAGCTGTTTTTT
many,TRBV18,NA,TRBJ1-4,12,CASSPGLEKLFF,TGTGCCAGCTCACCAGGGTTGGAAAAACTGTTTTTT
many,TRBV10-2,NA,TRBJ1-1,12,CASSYTNTEAFF,TGCGCCAGCAGTTATACTAACACTGAAGCTTTCTTT